A selection of T cell receptor beta chains follows, all from one sample in a study of T cells in Graves' hyperthyroidism and ophthalmopathy. A single record per CDR3 protein comes from TCRdb applying MiXCR to the multiplex PCR reads. The sample has about 520,000 distinct CDR3 sequences, about a fifth seen once. Sample: blood. These TCRs come from a young man with Graves' hyperthyroidism. Each CDR3 is given with its conserved first and last residue. A D gene is named only where the DNA matches it firmly. Not all rows give a size; the values are once, few, many and, for expanded clones, a class.

d_call: NA; j_call: TRBJ2-7; clone_size: NA; v_call: TRBV12-5; cdr3_nt: TGTGCTAGTGGTTTGGCACTGGGGGAGGGGGATCCCTACGAGCAGTACTTC; cdr3_aa: CASGLALGEGDPYEQYF
d_call: NA; j_call: TRBJ1-1; clone_size: many; v_call: TRBV5-1; cdr3_nt: TGCGCCAGCAGCTTGACGGGGGGCGGAAGATCCACTGAAGCTTTCTTT; cdr3_aa: CASSLTGGGRSTEAFF
d_call: NA; j_call: TRBJ1-5; clone_size: many; v_call: TRBV2; cdr3_nt: TGTGCCAGCAGTGGCCCGGAAAAGCCCCAGCATTTT; cdr3_aa: CASSGPEKPQHF
d_call: TRBD1; j_call: TRBJ1-1; clone_size: NA; v_call: TRBV6-1; cdr3_nt: TGTGCCAGCAGTCCAGACAGGGCGAACACTGAAGCTTTCTTT; cdr3_aa: CASSPDRANTEAFF
d_call: NA; j_call: TRBJ1-5; clone_size: once; v_call: TRBV12-3/TRBV12-4; cdr3_nt: TGTGCCAGCCAAGGGGGGCATCAGCCCCAGCATTTT; cdr3_aa: CASQGGHQPQHF
d_call: NA; j_call: TRBJ1-5; clone_size: many; v_call: TRBV7-2; cdr3_nt: TGTGCCAGCAGCTTAGTGACAGGTAGCAATCAGCCCCAGCATTTT; cdr3_aa: CASSLVTGSNQPQHF
d_call: NA; j_call: TRBJ2-2; clone_size: NA; v_call: TRBV5-1; cdr3_nt: TGCGCCAGCAGCTTTTTCCAGACGGCGAACACCGGGGAGCTGTTTTTT; cdr3_aa: CASSFFQTANTGELFF
d_call: TRBD2; j_call: TRBJ2-7; clone_size: many; v_call: TRBV7-6; cdr3_nt: TGTGCCAGCAGCTCGACTAGCGGGGATTTCGAGCAGTACTTC; cdr3_aa: CASSSTSGDFEQYF
d_call: NA; j_call: TRBJ2-2; clone_size: NA; v_call: TRBV12-3/TRBV12-4; cdr3_nt: TGTGCCAGCAGTCTCGGGCCCGGGGAGCTGTGTTTT; cdr3_aa: CASSLGPGELCF
d_call: NA; j_call: TRBJ2-5; clone_size: many; v_call: TRBV4-1; cdr3_nt: TGCGCCAGCAGCCAAGCGGGACGGCAACAAGAGACCCAGTACTTC; cdr3_aa: CASSQAGRQQETQYF
d_call: NA; j_call: TRBJ2-2; clone_size: NA; v_call: TRBV5-1; cdr3_nt: TGCGCCAGCCGCCGAACCCAAGGACCAGCCGGGGAGCTGTTTTTT; cdr3_aa: CASRRTQGPAGELFF
d_call: TRBD1; j_call: TRBJ1-1; clone_size: NA; v_call: TRBV12-3/TRBV12-4; cdr3_nt: TGTGCCAGCAGCCCTTGGACAGGGGGCCTGAACACTGAAGCTTTCTTT; cdr3_aa: CASSPWTGGLNTEAFF
d_call: TRBD1; j_call: TRBJ1-2; clone_size: NA; v_call: TRBV18; cdr3_nt: TGTGCCAGCTCCCGGACAGGAGGGGGGAACTATGGCTACACCTTC; cdr3_aa: CASSRTGGGNYGYTF
d_call: NA; j_call: TRBJ1-5; clone_size: many; v_call: TRBV9; cdr3_nt: TGTGCCAGCAGCGTAGAGGGGGTGGGGCCCCAGCATTTT; cdr3_aa: CASSVEGVGPQHF
d_call: NA; j_call: TRBJ2-5; clone_size: many; v_call: TRBV7-9; cdr3_nt: TGTGCCAGCAGCTTAAGTATAGGACAAGAGACCCAGTACTTC; cdr3_aa: CASSLSIGQETQYF
d_call: NA; j_call: TRBJ1-1; clone_size: many; v_call: TRBV12-3/TRBV12-4; cdr3_nt: TGTGCCAGCAGTTTATCGAGGGACTACACTGAAGCTTTCTTT; cdr3_aa: CASSLSRDYTEAFF
d_call: NA; j_call: TRBJ2-7; clone_size: few; v_call: TRBV28; cdr3_nt: TGTGCCAGCGGCAGACAGAGGGAGCAGTACTTC; cdr3_aa: CASGRQREQYF